This T cell receptor (beta chain) came from a study of blood T cell repertoires in COVID-19. In terms of age and location, participants ranged from roughly 18 to 95 years and lived in about two dozen US areas. Participant-reported clinical history was the basis for cohort assignment. In Cohort 3, a recovered donor had either two negative PCRs, clearance, or symptom resolution. In germline, CDR1 is MDHEN, CDR2 SYDVKM. The CDR3 covers 16 residues. V gave up 3 bases and J gave up 3 bases, with 18 bases separating them. Sequencing was performed with immunoSEQ multiplex PCR; in TCRdb, only in-frame clones are kept and a portion is missing. There are 260,000 or so clones in the sample; approximately 81% occur only once, and 2.5% to 3% lies in the top ten.

This sequence was found in a woman between 45 and 60 years old who had recovered from COVID-19. Sample: PBMCs or T cells enriched from blood (not recorded which). This chain joins TRBV28 and TRBJ2-7, with a weak D call TRBD1 (6 bases). The CDR3 nucleotides read TGTGCCAGCAGTTTTCGACCGGACAGTGGGAGCTACGAGCAGTACTTC. Its translation: CASSFRPDSGSYEQYF.